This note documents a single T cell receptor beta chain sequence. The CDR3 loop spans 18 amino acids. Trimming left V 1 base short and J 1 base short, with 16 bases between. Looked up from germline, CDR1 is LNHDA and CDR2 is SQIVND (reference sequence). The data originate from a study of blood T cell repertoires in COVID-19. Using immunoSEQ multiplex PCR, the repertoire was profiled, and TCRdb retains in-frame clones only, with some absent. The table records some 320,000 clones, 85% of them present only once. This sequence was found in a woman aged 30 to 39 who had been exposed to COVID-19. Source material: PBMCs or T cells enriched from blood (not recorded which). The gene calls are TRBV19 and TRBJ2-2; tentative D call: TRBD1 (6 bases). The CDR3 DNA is TGTGCCAGTAGTATAGGGGGGCCGAGGACACAGAACACCGGGGAGCTGTTTTTT. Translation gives CASSIGGPRTQNTGELFF.